These 4 T cell receptor beta chains came from one sample sequenced in a study of cytomegalovirus exposure and HLA in healthy donors. The assay was immunoSEQ multiplex PCR, and TCRdb's table has in-frame clones only and misses some. The table has approximately 56,000 clones, around 90% seen once. Sequencing used PBMCs. The receptors here all came from a man aged 18 to 29 in good health and CMV-seronegative.

The chain couples TRBV5-4 to TRBJ2-1; possible D gene TRBD2, 6 bases. Trimming took 0 bases from V and 4 from J, leaving 14 bases between them. This CDR3 has 16 amino acids. Germline loops: CDR1 SGHNT, CDR2 YYREEE (reference sequence). The CDR3 sequence: CASSLGQGGGYNEQFF. Written as DNA, the CDR3 is TGTGCCAGCAGCTTGGGGCAGGGCGGAGGGTACAATGAGCAGTTCTTC.

V gene TRBV27 combines with J gene TRBJ1-5; D is unresolved. Trimming stripped 0 bases from V and 6 bases from J, with 6 bases between. CDR3 length: 13 amino acids. Germline CDR1 and CDR2: MNHEY and SMNVEV (reference sequence). The CDR3 protein is CASSLSASQPQHF. The CDR3, as DNA: TGTGCCAGCAGTTTATCGGCCAGTCAGCCCCAGCATTTT.

The V call is TRBV9, the J call TRBJ2-1; TRBD2 matches 13 bases. The V gene's germline CDR1 is SGDLS and CDR2 YYNGEE. Trimming took 6 bases from V and 12 from J; bases not matched to a gene: 9. CDR3 size: 14 residues. The CDR3 here is CASNEEGLAGTQFF. CDR3 sequence (DNA): TGTGCCAGCAACGAGGAGGGACTAGCGGGAACGCAGTTCTTC.

The chain carries TRBV5-1 and TRBJ2-1; D is perhaps TRBD2 (5 bases). The CDR3 covers 14 residues. CDR1 and CDR2 (germline): SGHRS, YFSETQ. Deletions cut 0 bases from V and 7 bases from J, with 11 bases between. CDR3 sequence reads: CASSLGTRRNEQFF. Here the CDR3 DNA reads TGCGCCAGCAGCTTGGGTACTAGACGGAATGAGCAGTTCTTC. Variable domain in full (rest from reference TRBV5-1 and TRBJ2-1): KAGVTQTPRYLIKTRGQQVTLSCSPISGHRSVSWYQQTPGQGLQFLFEYFSETQRNKGNFPGRFSGRQFSNSRSEMNVSTLELGDSALYLCASSLGTRRNEQFFGPGTRLTVL.